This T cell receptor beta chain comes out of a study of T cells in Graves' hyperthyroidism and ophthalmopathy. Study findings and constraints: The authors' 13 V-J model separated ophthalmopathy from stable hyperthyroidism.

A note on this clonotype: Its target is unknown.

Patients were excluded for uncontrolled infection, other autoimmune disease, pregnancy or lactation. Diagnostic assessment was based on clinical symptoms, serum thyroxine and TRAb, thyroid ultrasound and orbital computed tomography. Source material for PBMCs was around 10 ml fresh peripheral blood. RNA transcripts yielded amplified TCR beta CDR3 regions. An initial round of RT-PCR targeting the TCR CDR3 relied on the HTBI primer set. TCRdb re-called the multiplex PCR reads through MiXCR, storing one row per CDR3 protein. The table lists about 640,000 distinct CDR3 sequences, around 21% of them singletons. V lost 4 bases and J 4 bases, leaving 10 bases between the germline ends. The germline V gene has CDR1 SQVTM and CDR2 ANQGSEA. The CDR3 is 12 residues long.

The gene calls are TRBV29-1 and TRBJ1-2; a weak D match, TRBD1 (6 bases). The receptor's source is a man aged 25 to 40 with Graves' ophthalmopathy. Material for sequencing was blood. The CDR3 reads CSVAGGPYGYTF. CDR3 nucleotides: TGCAGCGTTGCGGGGGGGCCCTATGGCTACACCTTC.